This T cell receptor (beta chain) was obtained from a study of T cell responses to AZD1222 COVID-19 vaccine. The study's findings and limits: There were vaccine-associated CD4 TCRs across spike, dominant at 160-218 and 743-854. Nearly half of spike-specific TCRs reportedly target unmutated variant regions. Seropositivity was recorded at baseline in only 6 or 7 AZD1222 recipients. Donors, mostly white British, included more females; clonal diversity was possibly underestimated.

Germline CDR1 reads MNHEY; CDR2 reads SVGEGT. This CDR3 is built from 16 residues. Trimming pared 4 bases from V and 4 bases from J, leaving 19 bases between. The table came from immunoSEQ multiplex PCR; TCRdb's copy has only in-frame clones and leaves some out. The sample holds 120,000 to 150,000 clones; around 90% are singletons and the top ten take approximately 5.6%. As regards this clone: The antigen is unknown.

The rearrangement uses TRBV6-2 or TRBV6-3 and TRBJ2-5; maybe TRBD2 (5 bases). The sequences come from peripheral blood, collected 28 days after the second dose of the MenACWY control vaccine. This clonotype originated in an adult who received the MenACWY meningococcal vaccine as a control. The DNA for the CDR3 is TGTGCCAGCAGTTCGGGGTCCCGGGGTAGCCCAGAGACCCAGTACTTC. Its translation is CASSSGSRGSPETQYF.